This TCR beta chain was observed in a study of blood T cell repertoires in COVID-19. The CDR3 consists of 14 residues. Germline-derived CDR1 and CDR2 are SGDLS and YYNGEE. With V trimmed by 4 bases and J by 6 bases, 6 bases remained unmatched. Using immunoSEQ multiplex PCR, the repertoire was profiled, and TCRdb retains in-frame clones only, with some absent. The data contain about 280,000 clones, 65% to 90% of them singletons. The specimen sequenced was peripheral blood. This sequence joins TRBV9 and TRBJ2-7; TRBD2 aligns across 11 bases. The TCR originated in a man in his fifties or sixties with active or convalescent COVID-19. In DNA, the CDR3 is TGTGCCAGCAGCCCACTAGCGGGAGCCCGCGAGCAGTACTTC. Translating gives CASSPLAGAREQYF.